Each of the 2 T cell receptor beta chains below was sequenced from the same sample in a study of T cell responses to AZD1222 COVID-19 vaccine. The table came from immunoSEQ multiplex PCR; TCRdb's copy has only in-frame clones and leaves some out. The sample has 150,000 to 180,000 clones; about 88% are singletons. This specimen was peripheral blood, taken on day 0 of AZD1222 vaccination. The source is an adult in good health.

The V and J genes are TRBV6-5 and TRBJ1-2, with 7 bases that match TRBD1. V shed 2 bases and J 5 bases; nucleotides not matched to a gene: 5. This CDR3 is built from 14 residues. Germline CDR1 and CDR2: MNHEY and SVGAGI. DNA for the CDR3: TGTGCCAGCAGTTACCCAGGGGGGGGATATGGCTACACCTTC. It is translated as CASSYPGGGYGYTF.

The chain is built from TRBV2 and TRBJ1-2; D gene unclear. CDR1 and CDR2 from the germline V gene are SNHLY and FYNNEI. The germline V and J ends were trimmed by 8 bases and 7 bases, with 14 bases remaining between them. The CDR3 is 12 amino acids. CDR3 protein: CASGRGVGGYTF. The CDR3 DNA reads as TGTGCCAGCGGACGCGGTGTCGGTGGCTACACCTTC. Full variable domain (outside the CDR3, taken from reference TRBV2 and TRBJ1-2): EPEVTQTPSHQVTQMGQEVILRCVPISNHLYFYWYRQILGQKVEFLVSFYNNEISEKSEIFDDQFSVERPDGSNFTLKIRSTKLEDSAMYFCASGRGVGGYTFGSGTRLTVV.